Listed below are T cell receptor beta chains from one sample, sequenced in a study of T cell responses to AZD1222 COVID-19 vaccine. Data came from immunoSEQ multiplex PCR; TCRdb stores just in-frame clones and leaves some out. The repertoire holds 150,000 to 200,000 clones, roughly 92% seen once, with about 1.5% in the top ten. The sequencing used peripheral blood, collected on day 0 of AZD1222 vaccination. Receptors originate from an adult in good health. The CDR3 runs from the conserved cysteine through the conserved F or W. The D gene is left open where the match is weak. The size field is filled for only some rows; it gives once, few, many or a size class.

V gene	D gene	J gene	CDR3 length	clone size	CDR3 DNA	CDR3 protein
TRBV18	TRBD1	TRBJ2-5	14	-	TGTGCCAGCACGCGGACAGGGGGCGAAGAGACCCAGTACTTC	CASTRTGGEETQYF
TRBV6-5	TRBD1	TRBJ1-1	14	-	TGTGCCAGCAGGGGGACAGTAATGAACACTGAAGCTTTCTTT	CASRGTVMNTEAFF
TRBV6-4	TRBD1	TRBJ1-2	15	-	TGTGCCAGCAGTGAGGGACAGCCCTCGTTTAGTGGCTACACCTTC	CASSEGQPSFSGYTF
TRBV7-9	-	TRBJ2-2	14	-	TGTGCCAGCAGCCACATAGAGAACACCGGGGAGCTGTTTTTT	CASSHIENTGELFF
TRBV7-2	-	TRBJ2-2	16	-	TGTGCCAGCAGCTTAGGGGGGCTCGCGAACACCGGGGAGCTGTTTTTT	CASSLGGLANTGELFF
TRBV12-5	-	TRBJ2-5	21	-	TGTGCTAGTGGTTTGGTCACACCCGGACCTCTCGTCGGGGCATCACAAGAGACCCAGTACTTC	CASGLVTPGPLVGASQETQYF
TRBV15	TRBD1	TRBJ1-3	19	-	TGTGCCACCAGCAGAGGGCGTATTGTTACAGGGGACTCTGGAAACACCATATATTTT	CATSRGRIVTGDSGNTIYF
TRBV4-1	TRBD2	TRBJ2-1	14	-	TGCGCCAGCAGCAGCTCCGGGACTAGTTTTGGGCAGTTCTTC	CASSSSGTSFGQFF
TRBV10-3	-	TRBJ1-5	15	once	TGTGCCATCAGTGAGGATGACGGGACAAATCAGCCCCAGCATTTT	CAISEDDGTNQPQHF
TRBV7-9	-	TRBJ1-3	15	-	TGTGCCAGCAGCTCAAACGATAAGCCTGGAAACACCATATATTTT	CASSSNDKPGNTIYF
TRBV18	-	TRBJ1-6	18	-	TGTGCCAGCTCACCAGGAATATCAGGAATCTCCTATAATTCACCCCTCCACTTT	CASSPGISGISYNSPLHF
TRBV6-5	-	TRBJ2-5	14	-	TGTGCCAGCAGTTACTCCCAACACGTCGAGACCCAGTACTTC	CASSYSQHVETQYF
TRBV28	-	TRBJ2-7	15	-	TGTGCCAGCAGTATCGACAAACAGGGCACCTACGAGCAGTACTTC	CASSIDKQGTYEQYF
TRBV4-2	-	TRBJ2-1	15	-	TGTGCCAGCAGCCAAAGCACGGATTACAGGGATGAGCAGTTCTTC	CASSQSTDYRDEQFF
TRBV11-2	-	TRBJ1-5	16	-	TGTGCCAGCAGCTTAGGCGCAGCATATAGCAATCAGCCCCAGCATTTT	CASSLGAAYSNQPQHF
TRBV5-1	-	TRBJ1-4	16	-	TGCGCCAGCAGCACCAACTACAGGGCCCCCGGTGAAAAACTGTTTTTT	CASSTNYRAPGEKLFF
TRBV27	TRBD2	TRBJ2-1	16	-	TGTGCCAGCAGTTTCCTAGGGACTAGCGGCTACAATGAGCAGTTCTTC	CASSFLGTSGYNEQFF
TRBV5-1	-	TRBJ2-1	15	-	TGCGCCAGCAGCTTGGGGGCGCGTAGTTACAATGAGCAGTTCTTC	CASSLGARSYNEQFF
TRBV4-1	-	TRBJ1-3	15	once	TGCGCCAGCAGCCACCCCAGGGCCTCTGGAAACACCATATATTTT	CASSHPRASGNTIYF
TRBV4-3	-	TRBJ2-5	15	-	TGCGCCAGCAGCCAGGCTCAGGAGGGCTGGGAGACCCAGTACTTC	CASSQAQEGWETQYF
TRBV19	-	TRBJ2-7	14	-	TGTGCCAGTAGTACCCCGGGGGAACGGCTCGAGCAGTACTTC	CASSTPGERLEQYF
TRBV7-8	TRBD2	TRBJ2-7	15	-	TGTGCCAGCAGCTTCAGACTAGCGGGAGTAGGCGAGCAGTACTTC	CASSFRLAGVGEQYF
TRBV2	TRBD1	TRBJ1-6	15	-	TGTGCCAGCGGGGAACAGGGGGCGCGTAATTCACCCCTCCACTTT	CASGEQGARNSPLHF
TRBV10-3	TRBD2	TRBJ2-1	15	-	TGTGCCATCAGTGAGACTAGCGGGGGGGCCCGTGAGCAGTTCTTC	CAISETSGGAREQFF
TRBV6-4	-	TRBJ2-3	14	-	TGTGCCAGCAGTGACAGGGGGGAGACAGATACGCAGTATTTT	CASSDRGETDTQYF
TRBV4-3	TRBD2	TRBJ2-3	17	once	TGCGCCAGCAGCCAAGACCTCGGGGCGGGAGTCCCAGATACGCAGTATTTT	CASSQDLGAGVPDTQYF
TRBV7-9	-	TRBJ2-2	15	-	TGTGCCAGCAGCTTCAGGGCCCCGGACACCGGGGAGCTGTTTTTT	CASSFRAPDTGELFF
TRBV5-4	TRBD1	TRBJ2-5	16	-	TGTGCCAGCAGCTCTACCGGGACAGGGGGGGAGGAGACCCAGTACTTC	CASSSTGTGGEETQYF
TRBV5-1	-	TRBJ2-7	14	-	TGCGCCAGCAGCTGGGGGGACAGCCACTACGAGCAGTACTTC	CASSWGDSHYEQYF